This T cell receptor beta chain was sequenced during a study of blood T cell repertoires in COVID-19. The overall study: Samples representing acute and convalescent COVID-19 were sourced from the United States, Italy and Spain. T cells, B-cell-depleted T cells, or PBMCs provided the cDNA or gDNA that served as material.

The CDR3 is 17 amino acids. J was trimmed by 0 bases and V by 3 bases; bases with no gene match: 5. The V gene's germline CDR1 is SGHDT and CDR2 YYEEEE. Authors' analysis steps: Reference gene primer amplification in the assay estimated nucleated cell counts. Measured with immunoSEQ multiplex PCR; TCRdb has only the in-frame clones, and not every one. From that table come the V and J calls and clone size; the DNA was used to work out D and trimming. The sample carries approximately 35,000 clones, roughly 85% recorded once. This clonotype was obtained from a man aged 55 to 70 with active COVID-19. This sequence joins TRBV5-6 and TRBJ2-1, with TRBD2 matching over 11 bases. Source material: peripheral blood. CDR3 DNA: TGTGCCAGCAGCTATTTAGCGGGAGGGTTCTCCTACAATGAGCAGTTCTTC. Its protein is CASSYLAGGFSYNEQFF. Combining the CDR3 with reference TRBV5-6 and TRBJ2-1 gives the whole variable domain DAGVTQSPTHLIKTRGQQVTLRCSPKSGHDTVSWYQQALGQGPQFIFQYYEEEERQRGNFPDRFSGHQFPNYSSELNVNALLLGDSALYLCASSYLAGGFSYNEQFFGPGTRLTVL.